Below, 24 T cell receptor beta chains from the same sample are listed, as sequenced in a study of blood T cell repertoires in COVID-19. TCRdb's copy holds only in-frame clones and misses some; the assay was immunoSEQ multiplex PCR. The sample yields about 38,000 clones, 70% to 90% seen once. Input material: peripheral blood. The source of these receptors is a man aged 60 to 69 with COVID-19, enrolled during active disease.

The chain couples TRBV30 to TRBJ2-7; a possible D gene is TRBD1 (5 bases). V gave up 0 bases and J gave up 2 bases, with 14 bases separating them. This CDR3 region has 15 residues. The germline V gene encodes CDR1 GTSNPN and CDR2 SVGIG (reference sequence). The CDR3 here is CAWSVPARVTYEQYF. DNA for the CDR3: TGTGCCTGGAGTGTACCCGCCAGGGTCACCTACGAGCAGTACTTC.

J is TRBJ1-1 and V is TRBV28, with 11 bases identical to TRBD1. The V gene's germline CDR1 is MDHEN and CDR2 SYDVKM. V lost 5 bases and J lost 6; bases outside the gene matches: 8. The CDR3 has 15 residues. The CDR3 bases are TGTGCCAGCAGTCCCCGGGACAGGGGGTACCCTGAAGCTTTCTTT. Its protein is CASSPRDRGYPEAFF. Together with reference TRBV28 and TRBJ1-1, the CDR3 gives the full variable domain: DVKVTQSSRYLVKRTGEKVFLECVQDMDHENMFWYRQDPGLGLRLIYFSYDVKMKEKGDIPEGYSVSREKKERFSLILESASTNQTSMYLCASSPRDRGYPEAFFGQGTRLTVV.

V usage is TRBV7-9 and J usage is TRBJ1-5; D remains ambiguous. The CDR3 covers 17 residues. Germline CDR1 SEHNR, CDR2 FQNEAQ (reference sequence). The V and J ends lost 7 bases and 2 bases respectively, with 21 bases between them. CDR3 sequence reads: CASTSQAEGAGNQPQHF. The CDR3 nucleotides are TGTGCCAGCACCTCTCAGGCGGAGGGCGCGGGCAATCAGCCCCAGCATTTT. Looking up the rest from reference TRBV7-9 and TRBJ1-5 gives the full variable domain: DTGVSQNPRHKITKRGQNVTFRCDPISEHNRLYWYRQTLGQGPEFLTYFQNEAQLEKSRLLSDRFSAERPKGSFSTLEIQRTEQGDSAMYLCASTSQAEGAGNQPQHFGDGTRLSIL.

The rearrangement links TRBV3-1 (or the pseudogene TRBV3-2) to TRBJ1-2; D gene unclear. The CDR3 has 14 amino acids. V lost 1 base and J 3 bases, leaving 9 bases between the germline ends. CDR1 LGHDT and CDR2 YNNKEL come from the germline V gene (reference sequence). The CDR3 reads CASSQVGGDYGYTF. CDR3 nucleotide sequence: TGTGCCAGCAGCCAAGTTGGCGGCGACTATGGCTACACCTTC.

This chain joins TRBV20-1 and TRBJ2-1, with D possibly being TRBD1 (5 bases). The ends were cut back, 3 bases at V and 3 bases at J, with 15 bases in the middle. The germline CDR1 and CDR2 sequences are DFQATT and SNEGSKA (reference sequence). The CDR3 runs 15 residues. CDR3 in DNA: TGCAGTGCTAGTGCAGGGCCCCTTAGCTACAATGAGCAGTTCTTC. Amino acids: CSASAGPLSYNEQFF.

The V gene is TRBV7-9, the J gene TRBJ1-1, with D tentatively TRBD1 (5 bases). The ends were cut back, 2 bases at V and 1 base at J, with 8 bases in the middle. CDR1 and CDR2 from the germline V gene are SEHNR and FQNEAQ (reference sequence). This CDR3 contains 14 residues. The DNA of the CDR3 is TGTGCCAGCAGCTTATTGGACAAGAACACTGAAGCTTTCTTT. Its translation: CASSLLDKNTEAFF.

The chain is built from TRBV2 and TRBJ1-5, with 7 nucleotides matching TRBD1. Germline lookup yields CDR1 SNHLY and CDR2 FYNNEI. This CDR3 is 15 amino acids long. J gave up 6 bases and V 6 bases, and 11 bases lay outside the gene matches. CDR3 amino acids: CASSGQQKGAQPQHF. The CDR3 region has the DNA TGTGCCAGCAGCGGCCAACAGAAGGGGGCTCAGCCCCAGCATTTT.

The chain recombines TRBV5-1 with TRBJ1-1; D might be TRBD1 (5 bases). Trimming took 1 base from V and 3 from J, leaving 13 bases between them. Germline V gene data show CDR1 as SGHRS and CDR2 as YFSETQ. This CDR3 spans 15 amino acids. The CDR3 region is CASSLNNAGYTEAFF. CDR3 nucleotides: TGCGCCAGCAGCTTGAATAACGCAGGGTACACTGAAGCTTTCTTT.

CDR3 sequence reads: CASSPRGKPYEQYF. CDR3 bases: TGTGCCAGCAGCCCGAGGGGGAAGCCCTACGAGCAGTACTTC. J is TRBJ2-7 and V is TRBV7-2; TRBD1 might be the D (6 bases). Trimming shortened V by 5 bases and J by 2 bases, and 13 bases separated the two germline ends. CDR3 length: 14 amino acids. In germline, CDR1 is SGHTA, CDR2 FQGNSA.

The rearrangement uses TRBV24-1 and TRBJ1-1, with D maybe TRBD1 (6 bases). V was cut by 3 bases and J by 3 bases, with 13 bases left in between. The CDR3 spans 15 residues. Looked up from germline, CDR1 is KGHDR and CDR2 is SFDVKD. CDR3 residues: CATSDPRDTHTEAFF. The CDR3 DNA sequence: TGTGCCACCAGTGATCCCCGGGACACCCACACTGAAGCTTTCTTT.

The chain joins TRBV19 to TRBJ1-5; a possible D gene is TRBD1 (5 bases). The CDR3 consists of 14 residues. Germline CDR1 is LNHDA and CDR2 is SQIVND (reference sequence). Trimming removed 5 bases at V and 6 bases at J, with 14 bases between. The CDR3 here is CASSPADRAQPQHF. DNA for the CDR3: TGTGCCAGTAGTCCCGCTGACAGAGCTCAGCCCCAGCATTTT.

This clone was seen a single time. The chain carries TRBV6-5 and TRBJ2-5; maybe TRBD2 (7 bases). CDR1 is MNHEY and CDR2 is SVGAGI in the germline V gene. The germline V and J ends were trimmed by 1 base and 4 bases, with 16 bases remaining between them. The CDR3 totals 16 residues. The CDR3 reads CASSYYLAEGGETQYF. The CDR3 DNA sequence: TGTGCCAGCAGTTACTACCTAGCGGAGGGGGGAGAGACCCAGTACTTC.

This rearrangement joins TRBV24-1 to TRBJ1-2; TRBD1 matches 9 bases. The length of the CDR3 is 14 residues. After removal of 5 bases from V and 5 bases from J, the junction contained 5 bases not matched to a gene. Per germline, CDR1 KGHDR and CDR2 SFDVKD. The CDR3 sequence is CATSGTGTGYGYTF. CDR3 bases: TGTGCCACCAGTGGTACAGGGACAGGGTATGGCTACACCTTC.

The chain links TRBV28 to TRBJ1-5, with D possibly matching TRBD1 (5 bases). Trimming took 6 bases from V and 4 from J, leaving 16 bases between them. Per the germline V gene, CDR1 is MDHEN and CDR2 is SYDVKM. CDR3 length: 15 amino acids. CDR3 sequence: CASRPAGQANQPQHF. The CDR3 coding sequence is TGTGCCAGCAGGCCCGCAGGGCAGGCGAATCAGCCCCAGCATTTT. The whole variable domain, remainder taken from reference TRBV28 and TRBJ1-5, is DVKVTQSSRYLVKRTGEKVFLECVQDMDHENMFWYRQDPGLGLRLIYFSYDVKMKEKGDIPEGYSVSREKKERFSLILESASTNQTSMYLCASRPAGQANQPQHFGDGTRLSIL.

V is TRBV10-1 and J is TRBJ2-1, with 12 bases fitting TRBD2. Germline CDR1 and CDR2: WNHNN and SYGVQD (reference sequence). This CDR3 spans 17 amino acids. V lost 8 bases and J lost 8; bases outside the gene matches: 16. The CDR3 is CASGLAGGPWRGYEQFF. The CDR3 nucleotides are TGCGCCAGCGGCCTAGCGGGAGGGCCTTGGAGAGGATATGAGCAGTTCTTC.

The rearrangement uses TRBV7-2 and TRBJ2-1; D not resolved. V was shortened by 1 base and J by 8 bases, with 15 bases between the two germline ends. Germline V gives CDR1 SGHTA, CDR2 FQGNSA. The CDR3 is made up of 15 amino acids. CDR3 coding DNA: TGTGCCAGCAGCTTAGTAACTTTATCCATCGATGAGCAGTTCTTC. Translation: CASSLVTLSIDEQFF. The full variable domain, in which reference TRBV7-2 and TRBJ2-1 provide the parts outside the CDR3, is GAGVSQSPSNKVTEKGKDVELRCDPISGHTALYWYRQSLGQGLEFLIYFQGNSAPDKSGLPSDRFSAERTGGSVSTLTIQRTQQEDSAVYLCASSLVTLSIDEQFFGPGTRLTVL.

This clone was recorded only once. The rearrangement joins TRBV12-3 or TRBV12-4 to TRBJ2-1, with TRBD2 as a possible D gene (5 bases). With 8 bases removed from V and 4 bases from J, the gap between germline ends came to 9 bases. There are 12 residues in the CDR3. CDR3 amino acids: CASGGPYNEQFF. CDR3 coding DNA: TGTGCCAGCGGAGGACCGTACAATGAGCAGTTCTTC.

The chain has TRBV28 and TRBJ2-3; TRBD2 aligns across 7 bases. The CDR3 extends over 15 amino acids. V shed 8 bases and J 3 bases; nucleotides not matched to a gene: 11. From germline, CDR1 is MDHEN and CDR2 SYDVKM. The CDR3 nucleotides are TGTGCCAGCCCTCCAGGGAGGGGCCTAACAGATACGCAGTATTTT. As protein: CASPPGRGLTDTQYF.

This sequence joins TRBV2 and TRBJ1-4; perhaps TRBD1 as D (6 bases). The CDR3 loop spans 15 amino acids. In germline, CDR1 is SNHLY, CDR2 FYNNEI. The germline V and J ends were trimmed by 2 bases and 8 bases, with 15 bases remaining between them. The CDR3 coding sequence is TGTGCCAGCAGTGAACGCCAGGGGCCGTTGGAAAAACTGTTTTTT. Protein sequence: CASSERQGPLEKLFF.

This chain uses TRBV12-5 with TRBJ2-2; TRBD1 agrees at 7 bases. The CDR3 contains 15 residues. Trimming at V came to 6 bases and at J to 6 bases, leaving 10 bases not matched to a gene. Germline V CDR1 and CDR2: LGHNT, FRNRAP. For the CDR3, the DNA is TGTGCTAGTGGCCCCCGACAGGGTCGGGCCGGGGAGCTGTTTTTT. Translation gives CASGPRQGRAGELFF.

The chain joins TRBV19 to TRBJ1-5; 7 nucleotides agree with TRBD1. CDR1 is LNHDA and CDR2 is SQIVND in the germline V gene (reference sequence). The CDR3 has 13 residues. J was trimmed by 5 bases and V by 3 bases; bases with no gene match: 1. CDR3 amino acids: CASSIRGDQPQHF. CDR3 DNA: TGTGCCAGTAGTATCAGGGGGGATCAGCCCCAGCATTTT. Based on the CDR3 plus reference TRBV19 and TRBJ1-5, the full variable domain is DGGITQSPKYLFRKEGQNVTLSCEQNLNHDAMYWYRQDPGQGLRLIYYSQIVNDFQKGDIAEGYSVSREKKESFPLTVTSAQKNPTAFYLCASSIRGDQPQHFGDGTRLSIL.

The V call is TRBV12-3 or TRBV12-4, the J call TRBJ2-3; TRBD1 matches 9 bases. CDR3 length: 13 residues. Trimming removed 4 bases from V and 6 bases from J; junction bases left unmatched: 2. Written as DNA, the CDR3 is TGTGCCAGCAGTTGGACAGGGGAGGATACGCAGTATTTT. Protein product: CASSWTGEDTQYF.

This chain connects TRBV5-1 to TRBJ1-5; TRBD1 aligns across 9 bases. CDR3 size: 18 residues. The V gene's germline CDR1 is SGHRS and CDR2 YFSETQ. V shed 4 bases, J shed 1 base, and the junction held 12 bases outside the gene matches. The chain's CDR3 is CASSPGLAGQGSNQPQHF. In DNA, the CDR3 is TGCGCCAGCAGCCCTGGGCTGGCGGGACAGGGAAGCAATCAGCCCCAGCATTTT.

The chain couples TRBV20-1 to TRBJ1-1; TRBD1 might be the D (6 bases). Per the germline V gene, CDR1 is DFQATT and CDR2 is SNEGSKA (reference sequence). The CDR3 sequence is 14 residues long. V was cut by 3 bases and J by 1 base, with 12 bases left in between. CDR3 in DNA: TGCAGTGCTAGTTCAAACAGGGAGAACACTGAAGCTTTCTTT. Translation: CSASSNRENTEAFF.